Listed below are T cell receptor beta chains from one sample, sequenced in a study of T cells after yellow fever vaccination. One entry per CDR3 protein, called by TCRdb with MiXCR from the 5' RACE reads. The table includes 300,000 to 450,000 distinct CDR3 sequences, approximately 5.7% detected once. Here the sequenced sample was PBMCs, taken 5 days after the yellow fever booster vaccination. The receptors stem from a man under 40 who received the YFV17D yellow fever vaccine. Each CDR3 is given with its conserved first and last residue. Each record gives: J gene, D gene, V gene, CDR3 protein. The D gene is left open where the match is weak.

j_gene: TRBJ2-7
d_gene: TRBD1
v_gene: TRBV6-6
CDR3aa: CASSSTGANEQYF

j_gene: TRBJ2-7
d_gene: -
v_gene: TRBV12-3/TRBV12-4
CDR3aa: CASRSGPNSGEQYF

j_gene: TRBJ1-5
d_gene: -
v_gene: TRBV7-6
CDR3aa: CASSRRPGDGSQPQHF

j_gene: TRBJ1-2
d_gene: -
v_gene: TRBV9
CDR3aa: CASSDRPGTYGYTF

j_gene: TRBJ1-5
d_gene: -
v_gene: TRBV7-2
CDR3aa: CASSLLGDQPQHF

j_gene: TRBJ2-2
d_gene: -
v_gene: TRBV27
CDR3aa: CASSLYGQGKDTGELFF

j_gene: TRBJ2-1
d_gene: TRBD2
v_gene: TRBV10-3
CDR3aa: CAIKRAGGTSNEQFF

j_gene: TRBJ2-1
d_gene: TRBD2
v_gene: TRBV11-2
CDR3aa: CASNLDRSGAPWDEQFF

j_gene: TRBJ2-1
d_gene: -
v_gene: TRBV28
CDR3aa: CASSSSGTAFYNEQFF

j_gene: TRBJ1-5
d_gene: -
v_gene: TRBV27
CDR3aa: CASSPSTNQPQHF

j_gene: TRBJ2-1
d_gene: -
v_gene: TRBV25-1
CDR3aa: CASSTTGVSGVTYNEQFF

j_gene: TRBJ2-5
d_gene: -
v_gene: TRBV6-2/TRBV6-3
CDR3aa: CASSGGRGLTPRETQYF

j_gene: TRBJ2-7
d_gene: -
v_gene: TRBV18
CDR3aa: CASSPPLPYSSYEQYF

j_gene: TRBJ2-3
d_gene: -
v_gene: TRBV12-3/TRBV12-4
CDR3aa: CASKTDSSTDTQYF

j_gene: TRBJ2-7
d_gene: TRBD1
v_gene: TRBV5-1
CDR3aa: CASSLRDSGEQYF

j_gene: TRBJ1-5
d_gene: TRBD1
v_gene: TRBV14
CDR3aa: CASSREGQGTPQHF

j_gene: TRBJ2-7
d_gene: TRBD1
v_gene: TRBV18
CDR3aa: CASSSTGQGGYEQYF

j_gene: TRBJ2-3
d_gene: -
v_gene: TRBV5-8
CDR3aa: CARSSYSPDTQYF

j_gene: TRBJ2-1
d_gene: -
v_gene: TRBV20-1
CDR3aa: CSARDSNNEQFF

j_gene: TRBJ2-1
d_gene: -
v_gene: TRBV12-3/TRBV12-4
CDR3aa: CASSLWTSSYNEQFF

j_gene: TRBJ2-3
d_gene: TRBD2
v_gene: TRBV7-2
CDR3aa: CASSLTSGTSTDTQYF

j_gene: TRBJ1-4
d_gene: -
v_gene: TRBV6-2/TRBV6-3
CDR3aa: CASSLRGSAATNEKLFF

j_gene: TRBJ1-4
d_gene: -
v_gene: TRBV7-2
CDR3aa: CASSLTGPATNEKLFF

j_gene: TRBJ2-7
d_gene: TRBD2
v_gene: TRBV7-2
CDR3aa: CASSKERESAREQYF

j_gene: TRBJ2-1
d_gene: TRBD2
v_gene: TRBV28
CDR3aa: CASGLLASGYNEQFF

j_gene: TRBJ2-5
d_gene: -
v_gene: TRBV30
CDR3aa: CAWSVSQGGRYQETQYF

j_gene: TRBJ2-3
d_gene: -
v_gene: TRBV7-9
CDR3aa: CASSFGSPEWLDTQYF

j_gene: TRBJ2-1
d_gene: -
v_gene: TRBV5-1
CDR3aa: CASSSDSGTEQFF

j_gene: TRBJ2-1
d_gene: -
v_gene: TRBV19
CDR3aa: CASSKHYPYNEQFF

j_gene: TRBJ1-1
d_gene: -
v_gene: TRBV29-1
CDR3aa: CSVDGTPVDTEAFF

j_gene: TRBJ2-5
d_gene: TRBD2
v_gene: TRBV7-2
CDR3aa: CASSYWTSGQETQYF

j_gene: TRBJ2-1
d_gene: TRBD2
v_gene: TRBV29-1
CDR3aa: CSVEGGNNEQFF

j_gene: TRBJ2-7
d_gene: -
v_gene: TRBV4-3
CDR3aa: CASSHRVGSSYEQYF

j_gene: TRBJ2-2
d_gene: TRBD1
v_gene: TRBV19
CDR3aa: CASSTTGDVGELFF